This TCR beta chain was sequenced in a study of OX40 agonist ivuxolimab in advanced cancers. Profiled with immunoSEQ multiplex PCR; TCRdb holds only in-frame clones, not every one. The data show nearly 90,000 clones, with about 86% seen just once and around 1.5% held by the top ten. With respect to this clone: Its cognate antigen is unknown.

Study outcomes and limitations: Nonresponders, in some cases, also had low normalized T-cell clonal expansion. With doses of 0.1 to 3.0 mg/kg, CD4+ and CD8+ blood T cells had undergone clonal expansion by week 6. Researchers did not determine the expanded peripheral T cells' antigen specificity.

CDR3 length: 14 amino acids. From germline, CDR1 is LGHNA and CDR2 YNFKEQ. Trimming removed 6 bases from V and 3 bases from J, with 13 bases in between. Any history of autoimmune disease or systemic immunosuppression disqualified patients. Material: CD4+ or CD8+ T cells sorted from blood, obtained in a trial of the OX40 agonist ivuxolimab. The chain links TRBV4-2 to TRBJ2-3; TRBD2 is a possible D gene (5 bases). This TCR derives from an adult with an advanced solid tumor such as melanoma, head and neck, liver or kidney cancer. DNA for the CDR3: TGTGCCAGCAGAGCGGAGATCGGGACAGATACGCAGTATTTT. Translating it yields CASRAEIGTDTQYF.